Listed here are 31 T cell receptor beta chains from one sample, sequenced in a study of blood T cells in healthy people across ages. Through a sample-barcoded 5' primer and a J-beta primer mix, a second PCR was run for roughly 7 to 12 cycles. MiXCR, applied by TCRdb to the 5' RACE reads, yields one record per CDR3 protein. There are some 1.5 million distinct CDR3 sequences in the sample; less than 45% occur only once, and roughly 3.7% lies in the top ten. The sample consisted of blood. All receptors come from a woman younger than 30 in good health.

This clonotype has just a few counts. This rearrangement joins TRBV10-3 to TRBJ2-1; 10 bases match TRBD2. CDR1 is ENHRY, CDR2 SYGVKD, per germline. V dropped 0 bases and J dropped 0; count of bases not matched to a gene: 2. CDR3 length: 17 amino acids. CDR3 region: CAISESPSGSSYNEQFF. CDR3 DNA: TGTGCCATCAGTGAGTCTCCTAGCGGGAGCTCCTACAATGAGCAGTTCTTC.

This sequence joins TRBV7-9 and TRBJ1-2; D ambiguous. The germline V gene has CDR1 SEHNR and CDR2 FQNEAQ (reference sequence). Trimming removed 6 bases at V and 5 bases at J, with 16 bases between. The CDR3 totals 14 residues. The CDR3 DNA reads TGTGCCAGCAGTAATTATAGGGAGTCATATGGCTACACCTTC. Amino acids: CASSNYRESYGYTF.

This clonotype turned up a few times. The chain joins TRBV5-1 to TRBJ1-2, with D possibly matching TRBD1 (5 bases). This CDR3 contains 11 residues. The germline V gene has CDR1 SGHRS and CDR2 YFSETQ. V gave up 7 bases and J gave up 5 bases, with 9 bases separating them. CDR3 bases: TGCGCCAGCGGGGACGCGTATGGCTACACCTTC. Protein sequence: CASGDAYGYTF.

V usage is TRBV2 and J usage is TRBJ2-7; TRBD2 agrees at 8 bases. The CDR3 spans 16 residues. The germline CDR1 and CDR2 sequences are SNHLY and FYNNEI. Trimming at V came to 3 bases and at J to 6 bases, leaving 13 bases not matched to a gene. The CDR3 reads CASSERSSGRQSEQYF. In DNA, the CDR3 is TGTGCCAGCAGTGAGCGGTCTAGCGGGCGCCAAAGCGAGCAGTACTTC. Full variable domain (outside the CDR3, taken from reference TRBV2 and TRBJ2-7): EPEVTQTPSHQVTQMGQEVILRCVPISNHLYFYWYRQILGQKVEFLVSFYNNEISEKSEIFDDQFSVERPDGSNFTLKIRSTKLEDSAMYFCASSERSSGRQSEQYFGPGTRLTVT.

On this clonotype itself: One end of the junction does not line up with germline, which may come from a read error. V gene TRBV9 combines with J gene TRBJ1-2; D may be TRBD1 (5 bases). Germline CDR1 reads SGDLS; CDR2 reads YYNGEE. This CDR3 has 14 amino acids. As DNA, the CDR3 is TGTACCAGCAGCGTAGAGGGGAGTTGGAATGGCTACACCTTC. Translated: CTSSVEGSWNGYTF.

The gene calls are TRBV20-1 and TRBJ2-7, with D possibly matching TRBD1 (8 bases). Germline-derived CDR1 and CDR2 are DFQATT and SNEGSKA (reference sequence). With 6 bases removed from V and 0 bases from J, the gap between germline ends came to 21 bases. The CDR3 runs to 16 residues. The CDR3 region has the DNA TGCAGTGCCGGCGGGCCTAACAGGGGGGGCTCCTACGAGCAGTACTTC. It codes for CSAGGPNRGGSYEQYF.

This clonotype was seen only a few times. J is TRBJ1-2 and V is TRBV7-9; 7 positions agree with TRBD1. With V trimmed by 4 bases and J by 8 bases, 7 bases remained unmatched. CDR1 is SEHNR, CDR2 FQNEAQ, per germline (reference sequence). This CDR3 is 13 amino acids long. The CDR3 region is CASSSLTGFGYTF. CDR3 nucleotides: TGTGCCAGCAGCTCTTTGACAGGGTTCGGCTACACCTTC.

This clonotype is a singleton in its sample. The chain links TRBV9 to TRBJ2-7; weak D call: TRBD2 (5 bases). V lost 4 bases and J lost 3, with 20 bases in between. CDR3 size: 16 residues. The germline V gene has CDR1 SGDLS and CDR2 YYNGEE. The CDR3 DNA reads TGTGCCAGCAGCCAGAATCTACTAGTCATCCGCTACGAGCAGTACTTC. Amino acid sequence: CASSQNLLVIRYEQYF.

The CDR3 sequence: CASSPKIITGGGNTIYF. In DNA form, the CDR3 reads TGCGCCAGCAGCCCCAAGATAATCACAGGGGGTGGAAACACCATATATTTT. The gene calls are TRBV4-3 and TRBJ1-3; 8 bases agree with TRBD1. Germline V gene lookup returns CDR1 LGHNA and CDR2 YSLEER. Unmatched junction bases numbered 11, after V lost 4 bases and J lost 3 bases. CDR3 size: 17 residues.

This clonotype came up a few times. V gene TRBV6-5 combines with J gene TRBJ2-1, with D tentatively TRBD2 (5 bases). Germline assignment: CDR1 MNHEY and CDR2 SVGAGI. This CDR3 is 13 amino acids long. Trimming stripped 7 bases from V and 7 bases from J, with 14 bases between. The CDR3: CASTNGRVNEQFF. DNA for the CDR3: TGTGCCAGCACTAACGGGCGGGTGAATGAGCAGTTCTTC.

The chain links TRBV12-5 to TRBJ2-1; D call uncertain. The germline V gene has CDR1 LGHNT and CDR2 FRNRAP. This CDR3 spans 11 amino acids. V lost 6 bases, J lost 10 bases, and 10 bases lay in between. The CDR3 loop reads CASGPNGEQFF. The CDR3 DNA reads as TGTGCTAGTGGCCCGAATGGCGAGCAGTTCTTC.

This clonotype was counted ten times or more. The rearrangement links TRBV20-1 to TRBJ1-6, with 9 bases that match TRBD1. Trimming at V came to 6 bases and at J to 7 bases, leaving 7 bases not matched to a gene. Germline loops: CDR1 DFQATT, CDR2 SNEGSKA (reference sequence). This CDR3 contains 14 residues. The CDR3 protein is CSARRDRENSPLHF. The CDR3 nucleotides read TGCAGTGCCCGCCGGGACAGGGAAAATTCACCCCTCCACTTT.

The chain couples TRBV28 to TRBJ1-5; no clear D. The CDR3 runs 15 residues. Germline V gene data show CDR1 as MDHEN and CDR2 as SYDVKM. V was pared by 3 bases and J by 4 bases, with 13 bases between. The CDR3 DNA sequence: TGTGCCAGCAGTTTGGAGGGCTTGGGGAATCAGCCCCAGCATTTT. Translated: CASSLEGLGNQPQHF.

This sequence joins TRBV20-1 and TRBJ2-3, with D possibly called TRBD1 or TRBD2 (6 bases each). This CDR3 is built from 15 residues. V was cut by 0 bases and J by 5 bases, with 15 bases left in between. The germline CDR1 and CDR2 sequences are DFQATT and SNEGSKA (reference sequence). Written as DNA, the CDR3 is TGCAGTGCTAGAGATAGGCGCAGGGGACTAGATACGCAGTATTTT. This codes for CSARDRRRGLDTQYF.

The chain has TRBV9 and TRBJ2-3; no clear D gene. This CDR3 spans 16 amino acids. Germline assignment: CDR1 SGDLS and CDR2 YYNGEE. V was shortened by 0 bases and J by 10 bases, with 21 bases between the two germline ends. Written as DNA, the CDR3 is TGTGCCAGCAGCGTAGGGGGTGGGGAAGGATGGAATGCGCAGTATTTT. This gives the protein CASSVGGGEGWNAQYF.

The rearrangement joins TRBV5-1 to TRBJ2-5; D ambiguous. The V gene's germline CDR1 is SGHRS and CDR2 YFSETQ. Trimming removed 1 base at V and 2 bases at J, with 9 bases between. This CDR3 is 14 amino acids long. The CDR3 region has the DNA TGCGCCAGCAGCTTGCTGCCGAGTCAAGAGACCCAGTACTTC. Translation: CASSLLPSQETQYF.

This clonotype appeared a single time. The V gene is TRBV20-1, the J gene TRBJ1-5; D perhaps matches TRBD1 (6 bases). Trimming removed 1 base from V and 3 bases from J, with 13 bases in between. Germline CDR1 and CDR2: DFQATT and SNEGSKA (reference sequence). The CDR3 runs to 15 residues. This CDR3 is CSARAGARDNQPQHF. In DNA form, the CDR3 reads TGCAGTGCTAGAGCGGGGGCGCGAGACAATCAGCCCCAGCATTTT.

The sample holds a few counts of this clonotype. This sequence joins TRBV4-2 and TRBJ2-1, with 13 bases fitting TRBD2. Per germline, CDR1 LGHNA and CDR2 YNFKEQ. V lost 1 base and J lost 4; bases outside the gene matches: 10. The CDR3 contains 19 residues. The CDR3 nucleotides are TGTGCCAGCAGCCAAGTACTAGCGGGAGGGCCGAGTGGGTACAATGAGCAGTTCTTC. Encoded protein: CASSQVLAGGPSGYNEQFF.

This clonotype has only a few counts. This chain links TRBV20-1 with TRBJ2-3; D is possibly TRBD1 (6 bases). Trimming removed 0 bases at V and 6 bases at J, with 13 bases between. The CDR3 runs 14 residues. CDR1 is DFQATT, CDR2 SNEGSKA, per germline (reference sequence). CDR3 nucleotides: TGCAGTGCTAGAGATCGCAGGGGCGAGGATACGCAGTATTTT. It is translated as CSARDRRGEDTQYF.

The CDR3 reads CATSRDGDSYNEQFF. CDR3 nucleotides: TGTGCCACCAGCAGAGATGGGGATTCCTACAATGAGCAGTTCTTC. The V call is TRBV15, the J call TRBJ2-1; D gene uncertain. Trimming removed 0 bases from V and 1 base from J, with 7 bases in between. The CDR3 covers 15 residues. The germline V gene encodes CDR1 LNHNV and CDR2 YYDKDF (reference sequence).

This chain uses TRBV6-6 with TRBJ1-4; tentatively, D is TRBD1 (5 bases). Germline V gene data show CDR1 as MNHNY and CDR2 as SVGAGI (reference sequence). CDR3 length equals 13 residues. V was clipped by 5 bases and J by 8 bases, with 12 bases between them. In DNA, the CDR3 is TGTGCCAGCAGTAGGTCAGGGCGGGAAAAACTGTTTTTT. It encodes CASSRSGREKLFF.

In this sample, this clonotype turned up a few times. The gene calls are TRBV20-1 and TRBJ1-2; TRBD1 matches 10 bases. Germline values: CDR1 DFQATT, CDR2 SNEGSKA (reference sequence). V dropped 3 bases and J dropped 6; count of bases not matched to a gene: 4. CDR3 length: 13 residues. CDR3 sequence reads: CSARPGTGDGYTF. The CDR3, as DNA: TGCAGTGCTAGGCCGGGGACAGGGGATGGCTACACCTTC.

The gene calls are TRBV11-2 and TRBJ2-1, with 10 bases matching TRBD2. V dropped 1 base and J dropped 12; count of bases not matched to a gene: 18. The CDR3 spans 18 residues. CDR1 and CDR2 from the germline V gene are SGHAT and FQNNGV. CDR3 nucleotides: TGTGCCAGCAGCTTAGGTCCTTACAGGACCACTAGCGGGACTGCGCAGTTCTTC. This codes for CASSLGPYRTTSGTAQFF.

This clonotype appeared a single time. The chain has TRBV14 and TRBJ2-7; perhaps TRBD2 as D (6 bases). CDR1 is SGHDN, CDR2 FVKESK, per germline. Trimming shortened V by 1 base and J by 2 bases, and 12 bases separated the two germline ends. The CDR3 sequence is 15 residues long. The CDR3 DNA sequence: TGTGCCAGCAGCCAAGCGGGGGAGGTCCCCTACGAGCAGTACTTC. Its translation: CASSQAGEVPYEQYF.

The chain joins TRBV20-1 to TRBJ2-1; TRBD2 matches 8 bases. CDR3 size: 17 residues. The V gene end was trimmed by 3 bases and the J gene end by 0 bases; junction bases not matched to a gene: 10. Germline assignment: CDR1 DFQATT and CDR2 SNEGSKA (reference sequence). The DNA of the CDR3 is TGCAGTGCTAGTCCCTTCAGCGGGAGTGGCTCCTACAATGAGCAGTTCTTC. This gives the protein CSASPFSGSGSYNEQFF.

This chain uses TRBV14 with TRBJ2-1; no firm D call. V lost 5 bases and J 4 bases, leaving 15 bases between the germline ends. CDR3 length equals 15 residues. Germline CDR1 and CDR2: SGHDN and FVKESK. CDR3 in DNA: TGTGCCAGCAGCTATCAAGCTATTGAATACAATGAGCAGTTCTTC. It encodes CASSYQAIEYNEQFF.

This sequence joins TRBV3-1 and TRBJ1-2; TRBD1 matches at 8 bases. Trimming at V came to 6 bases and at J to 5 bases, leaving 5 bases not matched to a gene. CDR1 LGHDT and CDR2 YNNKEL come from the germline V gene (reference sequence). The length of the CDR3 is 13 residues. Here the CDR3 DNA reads TGTGCCAGCAGACCCGGGACAGGATATGGCTACACCTTC. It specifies CASRPGTGYGYTF.

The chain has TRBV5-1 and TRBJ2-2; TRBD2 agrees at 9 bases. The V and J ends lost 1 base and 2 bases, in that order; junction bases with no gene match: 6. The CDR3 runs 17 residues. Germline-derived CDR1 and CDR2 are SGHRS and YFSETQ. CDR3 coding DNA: TGCGCCAGCAGCTTGTCCCCGGGACTAGCAAACACCGGGGAGCTGTTTTTT. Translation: CASSLSPGLANTGELFF.

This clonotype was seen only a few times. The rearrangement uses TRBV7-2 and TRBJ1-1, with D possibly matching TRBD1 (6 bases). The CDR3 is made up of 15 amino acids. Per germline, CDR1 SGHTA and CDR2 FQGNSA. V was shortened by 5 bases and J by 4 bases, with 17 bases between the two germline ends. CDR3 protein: CASSTLGTPVTEAFF. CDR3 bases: TGTGCCAGCAGCACCCTGGGGACACCAGTCACTGAAGCTTTCTTT.

The CDR3 region has the DNA TGCGCCAGCAGCTTGGGGGACTTTTCAACCTACAATGAGCAGTACTTC. It is translated as CASSLGDFSTYNEQYF. The chain recombines TRBV5-1 with TRBJ2-7; D is perhaps TRBD2 (6 bases). V lost 0 bases, J lost 7 bases, and 20 bases lay in between. The CDR3 has 16 amino acids. Germline CDR1 and CDR2: SGHRS and YFSETQ.

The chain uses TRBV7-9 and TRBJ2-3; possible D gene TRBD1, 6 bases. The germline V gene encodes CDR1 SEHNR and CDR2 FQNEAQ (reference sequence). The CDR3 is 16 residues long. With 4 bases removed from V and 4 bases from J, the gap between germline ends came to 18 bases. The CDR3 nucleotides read TGTGCCAGCAGCTACCCCACTCGAAGACAGGCAGATACGCAGTATTTT. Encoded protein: CASSYPTRRQADTQYF.